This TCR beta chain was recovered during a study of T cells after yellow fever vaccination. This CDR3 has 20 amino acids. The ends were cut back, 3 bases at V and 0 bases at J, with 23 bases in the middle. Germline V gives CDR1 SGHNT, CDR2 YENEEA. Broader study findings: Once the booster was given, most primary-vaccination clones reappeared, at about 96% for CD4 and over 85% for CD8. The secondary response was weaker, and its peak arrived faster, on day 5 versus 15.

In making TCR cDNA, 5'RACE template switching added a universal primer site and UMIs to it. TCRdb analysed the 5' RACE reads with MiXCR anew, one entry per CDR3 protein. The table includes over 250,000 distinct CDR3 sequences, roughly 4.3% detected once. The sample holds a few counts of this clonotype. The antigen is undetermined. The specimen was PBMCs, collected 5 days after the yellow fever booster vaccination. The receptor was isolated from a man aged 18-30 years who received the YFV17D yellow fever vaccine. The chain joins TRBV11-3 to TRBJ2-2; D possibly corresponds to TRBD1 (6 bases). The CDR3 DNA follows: TGTGCCAGCAGCTTCAGTTCCCAGAGGGACACAGTCGCGAACACCGGGGAGCTGTTTTTT. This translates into CASSFSSQRDTVANTGELFF.